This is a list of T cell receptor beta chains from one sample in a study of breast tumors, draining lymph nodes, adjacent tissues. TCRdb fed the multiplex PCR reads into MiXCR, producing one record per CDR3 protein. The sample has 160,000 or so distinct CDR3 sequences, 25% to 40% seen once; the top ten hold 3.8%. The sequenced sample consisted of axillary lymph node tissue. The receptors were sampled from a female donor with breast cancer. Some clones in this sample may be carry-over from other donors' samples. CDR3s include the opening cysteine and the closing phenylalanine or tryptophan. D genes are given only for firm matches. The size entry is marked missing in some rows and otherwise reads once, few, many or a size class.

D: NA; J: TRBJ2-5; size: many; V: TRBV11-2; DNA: TGTGCCAGCAGCTTTTTTCAAGGGACCCAGTACTTC; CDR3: CASSFFQGTQYF
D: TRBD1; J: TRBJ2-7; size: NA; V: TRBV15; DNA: TGTGCCACCAGCAGCCCCGGGACAGGCACCTACGAGCAGTACTTC; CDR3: CATSSPGTGTYEQYF
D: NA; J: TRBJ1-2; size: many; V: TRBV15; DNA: TGTGCCACCAGCCCAAGTAGGGGCTATGGCTACACCTTC; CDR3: CATSPSRGYGYTF
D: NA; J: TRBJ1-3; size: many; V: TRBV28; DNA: TGTGCCAGCAGCGCTCAGGGGCGAAACACCATATATTTT; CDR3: CASSAQGRNTIYF
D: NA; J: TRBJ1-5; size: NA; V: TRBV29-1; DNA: TGCAGCGTTGAAGTGGGGAGCCACGAGCATTTT; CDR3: CSVEVGSHEHF
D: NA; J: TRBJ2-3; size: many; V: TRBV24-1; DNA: TGTGCCACCTCATGGACGTCCATGGGGGGCACAGATACGCAGTATTTT; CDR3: CATSWTSMGGTDTQYF
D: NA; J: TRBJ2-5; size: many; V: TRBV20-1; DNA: TGCAGTGCTTGGCCGGGCCCCCCGGAGACCCAGTACTTC; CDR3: CSAWPGPPETQYF
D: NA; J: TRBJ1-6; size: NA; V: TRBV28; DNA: TGTGCCAGCAGACCTGAGGCCCCCCTCTATAATTCACCCCTCCACTTT; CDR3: CASRPEAPLYNSPLHF
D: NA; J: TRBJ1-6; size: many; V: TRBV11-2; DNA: TGTGCCAGCAGCTTGCGCAGGGTCGAAAATTCACCCCTCCACTTT; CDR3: CASSLRRVENSPLHF
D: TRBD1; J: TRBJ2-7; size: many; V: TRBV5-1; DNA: TGCGCCAGCAGCAATGACAGGGACCACGAGCAGTACTTC; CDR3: CASSNDRDHEQYF
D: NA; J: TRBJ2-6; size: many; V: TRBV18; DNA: TGTGCCAGCTCAACAACCGGGACTCCGCTTGGTGGGGCCAACGTCCTGACTTTC; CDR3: CASSTTGTPLGGANVLTF
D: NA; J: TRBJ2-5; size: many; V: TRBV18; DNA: TGTGCCAGCTCACCCGGGACGGGGGTTCTCCCGAAGACCCAGTACTTC; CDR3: CASSPGTGVLPKTQYF
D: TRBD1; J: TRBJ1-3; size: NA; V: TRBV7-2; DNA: TGTGCCAGCAGCGTAGCAGGGGGTGGTACGCCGATATATTTT; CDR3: CASSVAGGGTPIYF
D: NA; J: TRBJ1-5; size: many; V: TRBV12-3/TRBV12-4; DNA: TGTGCCAGCAGAGCCTCCGGGGGCACTCAGCCCCAGCATTTT; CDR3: CASRASGGTQPQHF
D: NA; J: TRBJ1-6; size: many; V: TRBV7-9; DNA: TGTGCCAGCAGCTTAGTGGGGGGGAATTCACCCCTCCACTTT; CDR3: CASSLVGGNSPLHF
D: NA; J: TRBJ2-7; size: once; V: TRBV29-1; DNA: TGCAGCGGGGGGGGCGGGAGCTCCTACGAGCAGTACTTC; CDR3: CSGGGGSSYEQYF
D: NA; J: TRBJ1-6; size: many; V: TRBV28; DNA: TGTGCCAGCAGTGCGGGACGGCCGAATTCACCCCTCCACTTT; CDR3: CASSAGRPNSPLHF
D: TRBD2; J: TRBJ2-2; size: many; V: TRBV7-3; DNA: TGTGCCAGCACCCCGGGGGGGGCTTTCCACGGGGAGCTGTTTTTT; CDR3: CASTPGGAFHGELFF
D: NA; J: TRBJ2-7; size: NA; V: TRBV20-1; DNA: TGCAGTGCGGCCCCAGTTCGGGACGAGCCGTACTTC; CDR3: CSAAPVRDEPYF
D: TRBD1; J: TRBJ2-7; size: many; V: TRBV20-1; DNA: TGCAGTGCTCAACGACAGGGGGGGGTCTACGAGCAGTACTTC; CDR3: CSAQRQGGVYEQYF
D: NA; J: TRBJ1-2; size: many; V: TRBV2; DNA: TGTGCCAGCAGACCACAGGGTCCCTATGGCTACACCTTC; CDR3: CASRPQGPYGYTF
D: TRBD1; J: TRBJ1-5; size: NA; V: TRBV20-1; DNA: TGCAGTGCTAGAGATGACAGGGGTTATAGCAATCAGCCCCAGCATTTT; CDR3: CSARDDRGYSNQPQHF
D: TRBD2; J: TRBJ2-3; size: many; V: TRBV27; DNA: TGTGCCAGCGGCCCTGAGCGGACTAGAAATCAGCTTACGCAGTATTTT; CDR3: CASGPERTRNQLTQYF
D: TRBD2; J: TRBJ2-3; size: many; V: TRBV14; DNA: TGTGCCAGCAGCCAAGTCCCGAGCGGGGGGGCCAAAGATACGCAGTATTTT; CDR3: CASSQVPSGGAKDTQYF
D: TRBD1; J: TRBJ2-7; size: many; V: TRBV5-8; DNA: TGTGCCAGCAGCTTGGAGGGGACAGGGGTCTACGAGCAGTACTTC; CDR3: CASSLEGTGVYEQYF
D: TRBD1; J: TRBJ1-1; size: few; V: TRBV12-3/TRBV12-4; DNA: TGTGCCAGTACCGGGACAGGGGGCTGGACTGAAGCTTTCTTT; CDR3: CASTGTGGWTEAFF
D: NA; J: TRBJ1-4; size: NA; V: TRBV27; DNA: TGTGCCAGCAGCAGACATCTAGCGGGCTCCTACAATGAAAAACTGTTTTTT; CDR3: CASSRHLAGSYNEKLFF
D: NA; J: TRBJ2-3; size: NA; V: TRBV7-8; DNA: TGTGCCAGCAGCTCCCAGCAGGGTAGGCTCTACAATGAGCAGTATTTT; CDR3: CASSSQQGRLYNEQYF
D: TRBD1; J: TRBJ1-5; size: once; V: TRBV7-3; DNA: TGTGCCAGCAGCCCAGGAGGGGGCAATCGGCCCCAGCATTTT; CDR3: CASSPGGGNRPQHF
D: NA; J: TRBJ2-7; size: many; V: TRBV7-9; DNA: TGTGCCAGCAGCTTAGCTAGGCTAGCCGTCTCCTACGAGCAGTACTTC; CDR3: CASSLARLAVSYEQYF
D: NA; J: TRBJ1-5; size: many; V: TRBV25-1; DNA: TGTGCCAGCAGTGAAGAGGGCGCGGACGACCAGCCCCAGCATTTT; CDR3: CASSEEGADDQPQHF
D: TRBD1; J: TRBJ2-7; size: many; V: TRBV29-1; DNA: TGCAGCTTCCGACAGGGGACCTACGAGCAGTACTTC; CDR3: CSFRQGTYEQYF
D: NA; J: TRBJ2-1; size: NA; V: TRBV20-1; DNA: TGCAGTGCTAGAGTAGCAGCTTACAATGAGCAGTTCTTC; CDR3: CSARVAAYNEQFF
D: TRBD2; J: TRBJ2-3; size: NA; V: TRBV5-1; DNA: TGCGCCAGCAGCCAGGGACCAGCGGGAGTCCCTAGCACAGATACGCAGTATTTT; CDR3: CASSQGPAGVPSTDTQYF
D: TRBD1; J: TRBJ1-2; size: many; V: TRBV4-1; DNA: TGCGCCAGCAGCCTCAGGACAGGGGCGGGAGATGGCTACACCTTC; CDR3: CASSLRTGAGDGYTF
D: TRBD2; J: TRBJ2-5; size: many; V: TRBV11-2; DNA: TGTGCCAGCAGCAAAGCGGGGGGGCAAGAGACCCAGTACTTC; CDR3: CASSKAGGQETQYF
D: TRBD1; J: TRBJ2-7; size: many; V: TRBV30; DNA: TGTGCCTGGGGGAAGGGGGTGGACAGGGGGTTC; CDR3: CAWGKGVDRGF
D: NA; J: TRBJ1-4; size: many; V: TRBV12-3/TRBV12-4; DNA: TGTGCCAGCAGTTTAGCAGGGCTTAGGGAAAAACTGTTTTTT; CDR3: CASSLAGLREKLFF
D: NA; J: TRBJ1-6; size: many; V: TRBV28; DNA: TGTGCCAGCAGTCAGGCCGGCGGTTCACCCCTCCACTTT; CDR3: CASSQAGGSPLHF
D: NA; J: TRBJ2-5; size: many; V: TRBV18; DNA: TGTGCCAGCTCCTCGACGACCCAAGAGACCCAGTACTTC; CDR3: CASSSTTQETQYF
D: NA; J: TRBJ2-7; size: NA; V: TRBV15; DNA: NA; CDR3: CAICSARLREQYF
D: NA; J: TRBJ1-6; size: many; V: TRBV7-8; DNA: TGTGCCAGCAGCTTAGTCCCCGGGAGCTCCTATAATTCACCCCTCCACTTT; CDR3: CASSLVPGSSYNSPLHF
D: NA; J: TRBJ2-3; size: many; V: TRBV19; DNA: TGTGCCAGTAGTATATTTGCAGGGAACGCAGATACGCAGTATTTT; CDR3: CASSIFAGNADTQYF
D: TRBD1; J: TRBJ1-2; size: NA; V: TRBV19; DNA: TGTGCCAGTAATAAGGGGACAGGGGACCTCTATGGCTACACCTTC; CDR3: CASNKGTGDLYGYTF
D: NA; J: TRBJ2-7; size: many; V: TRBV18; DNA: TGTGCCAGCTCACCATCGGTTAGCGTCTCCTACGAGCAGTACTTC; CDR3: CASSPSVSVSYEQYF
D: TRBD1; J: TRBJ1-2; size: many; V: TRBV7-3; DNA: TGTGCCAGCAGCTTAAGTGGAGGCGACCCCAGGACAGGGGGCGTCTATGGCTACACCTTC; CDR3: CASSLSGGDPRTGGVYGYTF
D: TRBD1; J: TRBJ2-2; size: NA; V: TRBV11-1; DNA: TGTGCCAGCAGCTGGACAGGGGTAACCACCGGGGAGCTGTTTTTT; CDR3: CASSWTGVTTGELFF
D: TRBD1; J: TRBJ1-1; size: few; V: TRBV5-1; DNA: TGCGCCAGCAGCTTAGGACAGGGGAGGACAACCGTGAACACTGAAGCTTTCTTT; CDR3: CASSLGQGRTTVNTEAFF
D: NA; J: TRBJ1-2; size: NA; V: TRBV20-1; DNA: TGCAGTGCTAGATACCGAGGATCTGGAAACACCTTC; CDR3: CSARYRGSGNTF
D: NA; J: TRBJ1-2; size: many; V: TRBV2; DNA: TGTGCCAGCAGTGCGTTGACCTTCGGCTACACCTTC; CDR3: CASSALTFGYTF
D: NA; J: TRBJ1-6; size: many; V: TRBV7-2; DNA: TGTGCCAGCAGCTCCCTAGGATCGGGGCCGAATTCACCCCTCCACTTT; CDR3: CASSSLGSGPNSPLHF
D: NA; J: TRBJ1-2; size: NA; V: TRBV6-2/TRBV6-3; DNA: TGTGCCAGCAGTCCGGGAGGCAACTATAGCTACACCTTC; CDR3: CASSPGGNYSYTF
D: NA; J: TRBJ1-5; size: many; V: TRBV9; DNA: TGTGCCAGCAGCGGCCGGGACTCCTATCAGCCCCAGCATTTT; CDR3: CASSGRDSYQPQHF
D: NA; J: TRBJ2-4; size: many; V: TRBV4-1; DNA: TGCGCCAGCAGCAATACGGGACAAGCAAACATTCAGTACTTC; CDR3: CASSNTGQANIQYF